This T cell receptor beta chain was retrieved from a study of shared clonotypes between healthy human individuals (dated by TCRdb to the early 2020s). For the study in its entirety: A couple of women and a few men aged 18 to 49 years were included in the cohort. Blood TCR repertoires of several healthy adults were deeply sequenced to estimate repertoire size and the extent of clonotype sharing between individuals. For each donor, CD4 naive and CD4 memory were each given three plates, CD8 naive was given two plates, and CD8 memory was given one plate. Leukapheresis yielded between about 0.85 and 9.5 billion PBMCs per donor. To increase sequencing depth and limit assay-specific biases, TCR repertoire library preparation and sequencing were carried out by different laboratories using diverse techniques. General study outcomes and caveats: Because the study included a small number of donors, the genetic and exposure-history diversity represented was limited. Rarefaction of sorted-subset datasets indicated incomplete sequencing despite the large sequencing depth. Only blood was sampled, and tissue TCR repertoires likely differ from those in blood. Sharing across several donors was observed for about 5% of naive CD4, around 3.5% of naive CD8, 2% to 2.5% of memory CD4, and about 0.4% of memory CD8 clonotypes. Naive subsets generally had larger estimated clonotype richness than memory subsets. Compared with non-shared clonotypes, the clonotypes found in all four sorted-subset donors had higher generation probabilities. Pairwise subsampling indicated that sequencing depth was expected to affect the degree of clonotype sharing among donors.

Concerning this clone: Its binding antigen is unknown. The input lacks base qualities; no much larger clone sits a single base away.

The donors were healthy, HIV-negative adults who had no recently reported acute infections or vaccinations. Every donor was a Caucasian adult living in Nashville, Tennessee, USA. The CD8 memory samples were a combination of magnetically selected CD45RO+ cells and CCR7-negative CD45RA+ effector memory (TemRA) cells. Blood was obtained by leukapheresis, after which PBMCs were separated by Ficoll-Histopaque density gradient centrifugation and cryopreserved in liquid nitrogen vapor phase. Purity and quantity of every magnetically sorted T cell population were checked by analytical flow cytometry. Genomic DNA was isolated from every sorted fraction and measured by UV absorbance on a Nanodrop 2000c. Using the deep immunoSEQ assay, TCR CDR3 regions were amplified from genomic DNA by multiplex PCR. Extracted genomic DNA from each cell subset was spread evenly across all wells of several immunoSEQ 96-well plates, with each plate serving as a replicate. For sorted subsets, roughly 200 ng of genomic DNA, equivalent to some 30,000 T cell genomes, went into each replicate PCR. The purified libraries were quantified using a Qubit 3.0 fluorometer, sized with a Bioanalyzer 2100, and then quantified again using the KAPA Library Quantification kit. A separate single-read 150-cycle Illumina NextSeq 550 flow cell was used to sequence each immunoSEQ 96-well plate. In the paper's pipeline: Because the immunoSEQ output held only junctional sequences and lacked quality scores, the filtering could not match the filtering applied to full-length reads. To assign V/J genes and CDR3, sequences were annotated using PyIR, a Python wrapper for IgBLAST v1.9, with IMGT germline references. Reads were filtered out if the reads had weak V/J assignments (E-value above 1e-6), no CDR3, stop codons, out-of-frame junctions, or ambiguous translated residues. V3J clonotypes were defined as sequences sharing an identical inferred V gene, J gene, and CDR3 amino acid sequence. Percentage overlap between repertoires was calculated by dividing the number of shared unique clonotypes by the size of the smaller repertoire. Three approaches were used to assess repertoire richness: RTK rarefaction, the Chao1 estimator, and Recon v2.1 estimates of unobserved clonotypes. Generation probabilities for all TCRbeta clonotypes obtained by the gDNA method from several donors were computed using OLGA. The table was pulled from immuneACCESS by TCRdb, which kept in-frame rearrangements only. Such tables lose some clones; where checked, under half of the loss comes from unresolved V genes, and the rest has no known cause. The V and J calls and the clone size are those of that table, but D and trimming were determined from the DNA. This sample holds some 700,000 clones; 90% were observed only once. The ten largest clones capture roughly 36% of the sample.

This TCR came from a man younger than 30 in good health. Some clones in this sample may be carry-over from other donors' samples. The specimen was memory CD8+ T cells from PBMCs. Sample cell subset or site, as interpreted from the label and publication: CD45RO+ cells pooled with CCR7-negative TemRA cells.

The DNA reads as follows: TGTGCCAGCAGCTTAGGGGCCCCCACTGAAGCTTTCTTT. This gives the protein CASSLGAPTEAFF. The rearrangement combines TRBV7-9 with TRBJ1-1; the D gene is not confidently resolved. CDR1 SEHNR and CDR2 FQNEAQ were looked up in the germline V gene (reference sequence). Trimming at the junction amounts to 1 base on V and 4 bases on J, and the germline ends lie 7 bases apart. The CDR3 goes from the cysteine to the phenylalanine over 13 residues. Only the CDR3 portion is preserved as DNA: 39 bases, with reading frame beginning at the first base.